These 6 T cell receptor beta chains were all obtained from the same sample, sequenced in a study of Tregs in tolerant kidney transplant recipients. The assay was immunoSEQ multiplex PCR, and TCRdb's table has in-frame clones only and misses some. The table shows hundreds of thousands of clones, with more than 65% occurring only once. Source material: CD4+ T cells from blood. All receptors come from a human donor in good health.

This clone showed up just a few times. The chain recombines TRBV2 with TRBJ1-1; no firm D call. Trimming took off 7 bases at V and 4 bases at J, with 7 bases between the two ends. CDR3 size: 11 residues. Germline CDR1 and CDR2: SNHLY and FYNNEI. The chain's CDR3 is CASIQTTEAFF. CDR3 nucleotides: TGTGCCAGCATCCAGACCACTGAAGCTTTCTTT.

The rearrangement links TRBV27 to TRBJ2-7, with 12 bases that match TRBD2. The CDR3 extends over 21 amino acids. Germline CDR1 reads MNHEY; CDR2 reads SMNVEV (reference sequence). After removal of 5 bases from V and 0 bases from J, the junction contained 20 bases not matched to a gene. CDR3 amino acids: CASSLLIPVGLAGMGSYEQYF. The CDR3 coding sequence is TGTGCCAGCAGTCTACTGATTCCGGTTGGACTAGCGGGAATGGGCTCCTACGAGCAGTACTTC.

The chain couples TRBV14 to TRBJ1-1; D is uncertain. The V end lost 7 bases, the J end lost 0 bases, and 9 bases lay between the germline ends. This CDR3 comprises 13 residues. The germline V gene encodes CDR1 SGHDN and CDR2 FVKESK. The CDR3 reads CASNLLLNTEAFF. As DNA, the CDR3 is TGTGCCAGCAACCTTCTCTTGAACACTGAAGCTTTCTTT.

The chain combines TRBV6-1 with TRBJ1-4; D possibly corresponds to TRBD1 (6 bases). Per the germline V gene, CDR1 is MNHNS and CDR2 is SASEGT. The CDR3 is 14 residues long. Trimming shortened V by 3 bases and J by 6 bases, and 11 bases separated the two germline ends. CDR3 bases: TGTGCCAGCAGTGAGAGGGGGGGAGATGAAAAACTGTTTTTT. It is translated as CASSERGGDEKLFF.

This clone was seen just once. The J gene is TRBJ2-1, the V gene TRBV7-2; tentatively, D is TRBD2 (6 bases). The germline gives CDR1 SGHTA, CDR2 FQGNSA. V lost 5 bases and J lost 5, with 16 bases in between. The CDR3 consists of 15 residues. CDR3 in DNA: TGTGCCAGCAGCCCTGGTGGGGGGAATAACAATGAGCAGTTCTTC. It yields the protein CASSPGGGNNNEQFF.

This clone appeared once. This chain connects TRBV4-1 to TRBJ2-7; the D gene is possibly TRBD1 (6 bases). The CDR3 is 15 residues long. Trimming removed 2 bases at V and 2 bases at J, with 13 bases between. Germline CDR1 MGHRA, CDR2 YSYEKL. The CDR3 region has the DNA TGCGCCAGCAGCCAACCAACTAGGGGGACCTACGAGCAGTACTTC. This translates into CASSQPTRGTYEQYF.